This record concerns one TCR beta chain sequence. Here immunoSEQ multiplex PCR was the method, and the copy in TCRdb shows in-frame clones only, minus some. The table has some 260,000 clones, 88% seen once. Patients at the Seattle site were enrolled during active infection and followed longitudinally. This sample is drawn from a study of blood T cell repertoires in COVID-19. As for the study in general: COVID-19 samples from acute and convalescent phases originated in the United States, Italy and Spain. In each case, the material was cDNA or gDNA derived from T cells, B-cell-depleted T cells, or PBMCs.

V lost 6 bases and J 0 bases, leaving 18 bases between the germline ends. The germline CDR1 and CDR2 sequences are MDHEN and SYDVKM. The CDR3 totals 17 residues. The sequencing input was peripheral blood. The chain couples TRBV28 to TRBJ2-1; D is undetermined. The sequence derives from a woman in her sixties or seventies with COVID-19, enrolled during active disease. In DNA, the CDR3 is TGTGCCAGCAGGCCTTCCACTTTAGACTTCTCCTACAATGAGCAGTTCTTC. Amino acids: CASRPSTLDFSYNEQFF. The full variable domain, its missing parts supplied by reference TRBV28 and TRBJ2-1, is DVKVTQSSRYLVKRTGEKVFLECVQDMDHENMFWYRQDPGLGLRLIYFSYDVKMKEKGDIPEGYSVSREKKERFSLILESASTNQTSMYLCASRPSTLDFSYNEQFFGPGTRLTVL.